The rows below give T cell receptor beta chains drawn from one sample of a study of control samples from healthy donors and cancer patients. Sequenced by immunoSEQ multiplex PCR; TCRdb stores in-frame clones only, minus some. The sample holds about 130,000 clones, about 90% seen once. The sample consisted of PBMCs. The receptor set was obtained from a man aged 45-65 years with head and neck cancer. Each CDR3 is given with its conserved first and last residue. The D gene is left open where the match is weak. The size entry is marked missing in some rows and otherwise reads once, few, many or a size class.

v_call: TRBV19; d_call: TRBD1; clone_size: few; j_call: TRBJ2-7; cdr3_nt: TGTGCCAGTATGGGACAGGGGAAGGGCTACGAGCAGTACTTC; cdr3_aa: CASMGQGKGYEQYF
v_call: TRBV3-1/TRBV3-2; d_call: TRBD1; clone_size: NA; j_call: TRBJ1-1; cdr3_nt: TGTGCCAGCAGCCAAATACCGGGACAGCCGGACAGGGAAGCTTTCTTT; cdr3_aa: CASSQIPGQPDREAFF
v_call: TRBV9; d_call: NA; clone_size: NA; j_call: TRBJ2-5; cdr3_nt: TGTGCCAGCAGCGAAGGGGTCTTGTACCAAGAGACCCAGTACTTC; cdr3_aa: CASSEGVLYQETQYF
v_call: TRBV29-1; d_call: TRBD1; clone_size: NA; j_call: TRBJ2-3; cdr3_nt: TGCAGCGGGAAGGGGGCCGCAGATACGCAGTATTTT; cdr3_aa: CSGKGAADTQYF
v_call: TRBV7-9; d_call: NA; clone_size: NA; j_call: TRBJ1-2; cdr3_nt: TGTGCCAGCACCAGATGGGGAGAAGAAGGCTACACCTTC; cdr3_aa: CASTRWGEEGYTF
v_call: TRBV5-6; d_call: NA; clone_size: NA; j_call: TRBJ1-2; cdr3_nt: TGTGCCAGCAGCTTGGGACAACTCGTCTATGGCTACACCTTC; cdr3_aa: CASSLGQLVYGYTF
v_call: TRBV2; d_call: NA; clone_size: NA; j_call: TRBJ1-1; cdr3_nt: TGTGCCAGCAGTGCTCAGACCCAAACTGAAGCTTTCTTT; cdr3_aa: CASSAQTQTEAFF
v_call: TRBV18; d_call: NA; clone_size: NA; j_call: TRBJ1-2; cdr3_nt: TGTGCCAGCTCACCACCGGCACAGGTCTATGGCTACACCTTC; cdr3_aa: CASSPPAQVYGYTF
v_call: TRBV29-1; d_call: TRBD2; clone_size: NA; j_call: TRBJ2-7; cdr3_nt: TGCAGCGTTGACCCGGGGGGCTCCTACGAGCAGTACTTC; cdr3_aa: CSVDPGGSYEQYF
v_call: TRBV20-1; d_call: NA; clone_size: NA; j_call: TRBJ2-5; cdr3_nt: TGCAGTGCTAGACAGCAAGAGACCCAGTACTTC; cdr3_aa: CSARQQETQYF
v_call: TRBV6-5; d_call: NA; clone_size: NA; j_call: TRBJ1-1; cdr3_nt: TGTGCCAGCAGTTACGGCGAGAACACTGAAGCTTTCTTT; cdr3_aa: CASSYGENTEAFF
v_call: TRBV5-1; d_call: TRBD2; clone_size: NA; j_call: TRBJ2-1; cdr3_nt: TGCGCCAGCAGCTTGGTGGCGGGGGGGCCTGAGCAGTTCTTC; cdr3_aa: CASSLVAGGPEQFF
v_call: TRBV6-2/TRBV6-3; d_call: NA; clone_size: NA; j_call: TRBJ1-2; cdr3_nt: TGTGCCAGCAGTTACCCCCCCGTCCAAGCCCCACTTAATGGCTACACCTTC; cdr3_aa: CASSYPPVQAPLNGYTF
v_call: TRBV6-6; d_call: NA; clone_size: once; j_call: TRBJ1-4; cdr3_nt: TGTGCCAGCACCCGGGGGGGAGGTTTCACTAATGAAAAACTGTTTTTT; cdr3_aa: CASTRGGGFTNEKLFF
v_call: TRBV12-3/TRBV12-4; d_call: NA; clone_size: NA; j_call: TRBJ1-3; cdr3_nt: TGTGCCAGCAGTTTATCGCGGTCCACCATATATTTT; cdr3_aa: CASSLSRSTIYF
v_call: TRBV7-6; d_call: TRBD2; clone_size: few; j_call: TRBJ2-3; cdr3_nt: TGTGCCAGCAGTCACCAAAGAGGGGCGGGGGATAGCACAGATACGCAGTATTTT; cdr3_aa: CASSHQRGAGDSTDTQYF
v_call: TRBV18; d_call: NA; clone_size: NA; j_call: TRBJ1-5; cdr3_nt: TGTGCCAGCTCACTTCGACCCGTGGGTCAGCCCCAGCATTTT; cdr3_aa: CASSLRPVGQPQHF
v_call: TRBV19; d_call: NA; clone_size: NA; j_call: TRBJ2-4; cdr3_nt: TGTGCCAGTAGCGGAGGCAGAAACATTCAGTACTTC; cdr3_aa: CASSGGRNIQYF
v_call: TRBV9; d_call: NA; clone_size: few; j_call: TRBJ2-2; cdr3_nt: TGTGCCAGCAACCCTCAGGAGTCCACCGGGGAGCTGTTTTTT; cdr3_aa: CASNPQESTGELFF
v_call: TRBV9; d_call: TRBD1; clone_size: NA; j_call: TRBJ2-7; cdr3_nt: TGTGCCAGCAGCGTCGACCCGACAGGGACGTTCAACGAGCAGTACTTC; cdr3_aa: CASSVDPTGTFNEQYF
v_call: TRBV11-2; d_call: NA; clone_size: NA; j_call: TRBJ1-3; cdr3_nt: TGTGCCAGCAGCTTATACGGGGGATTCTCTGGAAACACCATATATTTT; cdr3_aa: CASSLYGGFSGNTIYF
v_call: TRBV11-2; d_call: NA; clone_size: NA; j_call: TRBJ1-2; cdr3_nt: TGTGCCAGCAGCCCCCGATTGGAAGATGGCTACACCTTC; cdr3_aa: CASSPRLEDGYTF
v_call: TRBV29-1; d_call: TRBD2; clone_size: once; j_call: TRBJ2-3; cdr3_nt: TGCAGCGCCATACTGGGAGGGACAGATACGCAGTATTTT; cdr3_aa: CSAILGGTDTQYF
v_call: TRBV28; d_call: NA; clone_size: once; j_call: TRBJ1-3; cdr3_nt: TGTGCCAGCAATTCCCCCGCAGGAAACACCATATATTTT; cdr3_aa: CASNSPAGNTIYF
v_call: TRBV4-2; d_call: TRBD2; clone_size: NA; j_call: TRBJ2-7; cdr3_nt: TGTGCCAGCAGCCAAGGTCTAGCGGGAAACTACGAGCAGTACTTC; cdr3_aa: CASSQGLAGNYEQYF
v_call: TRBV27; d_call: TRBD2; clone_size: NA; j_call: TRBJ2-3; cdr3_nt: TGTGCCAGCAGTTTACTAGCGGGGACAGATACGCAGTATTTT; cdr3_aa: CASSLLAGTDTQYF
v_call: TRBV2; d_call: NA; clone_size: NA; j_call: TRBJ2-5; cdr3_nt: TGTGCCAGCAGTGGTGGGGCCGACGAAAGCCAAGAGACCCAGTACTTC; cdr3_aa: CASSGGADESQETQYF
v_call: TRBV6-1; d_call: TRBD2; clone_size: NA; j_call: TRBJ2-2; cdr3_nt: TGTGCCAGCAGTGCCCACCCCGGGGGAGGGAAATACGGCACCGGGGAGCTGTTTTTT; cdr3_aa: CASSAHPGGGKYGTGELFF
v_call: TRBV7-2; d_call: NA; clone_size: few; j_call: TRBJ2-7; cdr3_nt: TGTGCCAGCAGCCTTGGCCCCCAGGGTCGGTCCTACGAGCAGTACTTC; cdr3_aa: CASSLGPQGRSYEQYF
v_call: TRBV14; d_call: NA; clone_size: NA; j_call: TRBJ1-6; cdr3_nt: TGTGCCAGCAGCCAGACTGGCCAACGACAGTATAATTCACCCCTCCACTTT; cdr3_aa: CASSQTGQRQYNSPLHF
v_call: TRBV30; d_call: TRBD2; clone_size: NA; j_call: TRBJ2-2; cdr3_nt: TGTGCCTGGAGTGCCTCCCTCATAGAGCGGGAGAAGAATGGTAACACCGGGGAGCTGTTTTTT; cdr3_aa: CAWSASLIEREKNGNTGELFF
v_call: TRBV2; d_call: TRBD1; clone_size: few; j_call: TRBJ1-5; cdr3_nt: TGTGCCAGCAGATTACAGGGGGCACAGCCCCAGCATTTT; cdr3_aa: CASRLQGAQPQHF
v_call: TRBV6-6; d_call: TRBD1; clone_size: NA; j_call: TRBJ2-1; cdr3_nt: TGTGCCAGCAGGACAGGGGGCGGGAATGAGCAGTTCTTC; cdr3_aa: CASRTGGGNEQFF
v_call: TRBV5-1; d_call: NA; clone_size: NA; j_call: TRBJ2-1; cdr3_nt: TGCGCCAGCAGCTCCCGGACAGTTCAGTTCTTC; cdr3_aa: CASSSRTVQFF
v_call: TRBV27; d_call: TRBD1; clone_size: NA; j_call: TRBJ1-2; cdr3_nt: TGTGCCAGCAGTTTATCGGGGGGACAGGGATTGTCTCTTGGCTACACCTTC; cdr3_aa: CASSLSGGQGLSLGYTF
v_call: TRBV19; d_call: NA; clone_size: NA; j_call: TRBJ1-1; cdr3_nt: TGTGCCAGTAGTATGGAAGGGGCGGCTGAAGCTTTCTTT; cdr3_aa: CASSMEGAAEAFF